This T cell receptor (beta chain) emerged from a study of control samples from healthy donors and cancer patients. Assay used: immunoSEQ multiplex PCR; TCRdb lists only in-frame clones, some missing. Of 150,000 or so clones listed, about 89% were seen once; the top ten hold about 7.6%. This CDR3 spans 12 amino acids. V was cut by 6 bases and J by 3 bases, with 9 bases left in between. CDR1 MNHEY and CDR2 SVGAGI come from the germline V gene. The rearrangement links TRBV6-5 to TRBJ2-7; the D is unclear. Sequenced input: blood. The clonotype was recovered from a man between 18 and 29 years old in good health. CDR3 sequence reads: CASRAEDYEQYF. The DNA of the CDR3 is TGTGCCAGCAGGGCGGAAGACTACGAGCAGTACTTC.